This T cell receptor beta chain is from a study of technical replicates of blood from four donors. The length of the CDR3 is 13 residues. Germline V lookup: CDR1 SGHDN, CDR2 FVKESK. V was shortened by 4 bases and J by 4 bases, with 8 bases between the two germline ends. Some clones are missing from TCRdb's copy, which holds only in-frame ones; the method was immunoSEQ multiplex PCR. The table has about 89,000 clones, roughly 94% seen once. What was sequenced was T cells isolated from PBMCs. This TCR was recovered from a human donor in good health. The chain uses TRBV14 and TRBJ2-1; D is ambiguous. The CDR3 nucleotides are TGTGCCAGCAGCCTCATCAAATACAATGAGCAGTTCTTC. Its protein product is CASSLIKYNEQFF.